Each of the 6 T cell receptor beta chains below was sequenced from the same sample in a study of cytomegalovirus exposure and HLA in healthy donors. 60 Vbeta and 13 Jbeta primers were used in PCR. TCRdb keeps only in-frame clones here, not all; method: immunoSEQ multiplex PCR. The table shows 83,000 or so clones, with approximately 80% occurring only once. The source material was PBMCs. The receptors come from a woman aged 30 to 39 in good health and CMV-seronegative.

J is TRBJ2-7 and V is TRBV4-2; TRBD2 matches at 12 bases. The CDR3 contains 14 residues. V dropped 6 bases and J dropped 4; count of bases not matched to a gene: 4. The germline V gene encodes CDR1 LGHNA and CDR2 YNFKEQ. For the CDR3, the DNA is TGTGCCAGCAGGCTAGCGGGAGGGCCGTACGAGCAGTACTTC. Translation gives CASRLAGGPYEQYF.

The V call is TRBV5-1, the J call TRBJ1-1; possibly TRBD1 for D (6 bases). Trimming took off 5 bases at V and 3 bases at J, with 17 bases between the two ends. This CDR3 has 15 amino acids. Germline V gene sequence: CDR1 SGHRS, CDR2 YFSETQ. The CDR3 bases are TGCGCCAGCAGGCGACGGGGGGGCGACGACACTGAAGCTTTCTTT. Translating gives CASRRRGGDDTEAFF. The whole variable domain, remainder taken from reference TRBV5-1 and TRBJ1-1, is KAGVTQTPRYLIKTRGQQVTLSCSPISGHRSVSWYQQTPGQGLQFLFEYFSETQRNKGNFPGRFSGRQFSNSRSEMNVSTLELGDSALYLCASRRRGGDDTEAFFGQGTRLTVV.

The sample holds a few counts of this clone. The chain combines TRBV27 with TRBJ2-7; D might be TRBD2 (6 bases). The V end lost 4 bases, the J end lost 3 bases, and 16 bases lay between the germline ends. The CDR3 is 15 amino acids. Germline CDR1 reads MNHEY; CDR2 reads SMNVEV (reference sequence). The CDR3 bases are TGTGCCAGCAGTTCGGGACTCCTGAGGAGCTACGAGCAGTACTTC. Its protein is CASSSGLLRSYEQYF.

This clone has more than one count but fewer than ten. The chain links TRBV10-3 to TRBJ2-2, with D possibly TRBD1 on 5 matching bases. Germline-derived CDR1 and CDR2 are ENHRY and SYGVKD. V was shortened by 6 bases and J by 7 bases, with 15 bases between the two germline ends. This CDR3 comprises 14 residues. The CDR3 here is CAISNPSQGGELFF. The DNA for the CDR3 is TGTGCCATCAGCAATCCTTCCCAGGGCGGGGAGCTGTTTTTT.

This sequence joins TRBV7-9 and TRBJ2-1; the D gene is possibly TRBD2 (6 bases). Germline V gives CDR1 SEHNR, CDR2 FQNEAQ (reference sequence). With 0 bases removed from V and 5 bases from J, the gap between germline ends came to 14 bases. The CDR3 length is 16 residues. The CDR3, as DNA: TGTGCCAGCAGCTTAGCGAGGCTAGGCGGGGACAATGAGCAGTTCTTC. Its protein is CASSLARLGGDNEQFF.

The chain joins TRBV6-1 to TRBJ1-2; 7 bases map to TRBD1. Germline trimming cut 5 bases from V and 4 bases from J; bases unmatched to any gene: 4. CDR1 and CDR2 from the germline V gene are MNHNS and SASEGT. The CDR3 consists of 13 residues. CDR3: CASSLGQLYGYTF. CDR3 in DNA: TGTGCCAGCAGTTTGGGACAGCTCTATGGCTACACCTTC.